This is a list of T cell receptor beta chains from one sample in a study of T cell responses to AZD1222 COVID-19 vaccine. Assay: immunoSEQ multiplex PCR; the TCRdb copy retains only in-frame clones and omits some. Its table lists about 140,000 clones. Sequencing used peripheral blood. Every receptor here comes from an adult in good health. Both conserved end residues are part of each CDR3. Each record gives: J gene, V gene, D gene, CDR3 length, CDR3 protein, CDR3 DNA. The D gene is left open where the match is weak.

TRBJ2-1,TRBV7-2,TRBD2,16,CASSLSGLASYNEQFF,TGTGCCAGCAGCTTAAGCGGACTAGCGTCCTACAATGAGCAGTTCTTC
TRBJ2-7,TRBV6-5,TRBD1,14,CAVLETGMAYEQYF,TGTGCCGTCCTCGAGACAGGGATGGCTTACGAGCAGTACTTC
TRBJ1-5,TRBV7-3,TRBD1,13,CASSRDRNQPQHF,TGTGCCAGCAGTCGGGACAGGAATCAGCCCCAGCATTTT
TRBJ1-2,TRBV6-5,NA,13,CASSWSGVYGYTF,TGTGCCAGCAGTTGGTCAGGGGTCTATGGCTACACCTTC
TRBJ2-7,TRBV29-1,NA,11,CSVGDTYEQYF,TGCAGCGTTGGGGATACCTACGAGCAGTACTTC
TRBJ1-5,TRBV6-5,NA,15,CASTKRSHSNQPQHF,TGTGCCAGCACCAAGCGGAGTCATAGCAATCAGCCCCAGCATTTT
TRBJ1-4,TRBV19,TRBD1,16,CASSYLTGVRGEKLFF,TGTGCCAGTAGTTACCTTACAGGGGTGCGTGGCGAAAAACTGTTTTTT
TRBJ1-4,TRBV18,NA,16,CASSPSGRGKNEKLFF,TGTGCCAGCTCACCTTCGGGACGGGGGAAGAATGAAAAACTGTTTTTT
TRBJ2-1,TRBV3-1/TRBV3-2,TRBD2,15,CASRALAGGAGEQFF,TGTGCCAGCAGAGCACTAGCGGGGGGCGCGGGTGAGCAGTTCTTC
TRBJ1-1,TRBV11-3,NA,14,CASSLGLAYTEAFF,TGTGCCAGCAGCTTAGGGCTGGCGTACACTGAAGCTTTCTTT
TRBJ2-7,TRBV19,TRBD1,15,CASSLRTGPSYEQYF,TGTGCCAGTAGTCTGAGGACAGGGCCCTCCTACGAGCAGTACTTC
TRBJ2-1,TRBV28,TRBD2,14,CASSVPGLADLQFF,TGTGCCAGCAGCGTACCGGGACTAGCGGACCTGCAGTTCTTC
TRBJ2-5,TRBV5-4,TRBD2,15,CASSLASSGGETQYF,TGTGCCAGCAGCTTGGCATCTAGCGGAGGAGAGACCCAGTACTTC
TRBJ1-5,TRBV15,NA,16,CATSPRGRVSNQPQHF,TGTGCCACCAGCCCCCGGGGACGGGTCAGCAATCAGCCCCAGCATTTT
TRBJ1-5,TRBV9,TRBD1,15,CASSASGTVNQPQHF,TGTGCCAGCAGCGCCTCCGGGACAGTCAATCAGCCCCAGCATTTT
TRBJ2-2,TRBV5-1,NA,13,CASTRGNTGELFF,TGCGCCAGCACTAGGGGGAACACCGGGGAGCTGTTTTTT
TRBJ1-5,TRBV19,NA,15,CASSKSGTPNQPQHF,TGTGCCAGTAGTAAATCCGGGACTCCTAATCAGCCCCAGCATTTT
TRBJ1-5,TRBV19,NA,14,CASSPGPNLQPQHF,TGTGCCAGTAGTCCCGGACCCAATCTTCAGCCCCAGCATTTT
TRBJ1-2,TRBV9,NA,14,CASSENTGGYGYTF,TGTGCCAGCAGCGAGAACACGGGGGGCTATGGCTACACCTTC
TRBJ1-5,TRBV18,NA,13,CASSPDSYQPQHF,TGTGCCAGCTCACCAGACAGTTATCAGCCCCAGCATTTT
TRBJ1-1,TRBV30,NA,13,CAWATQGTTEAFF,TGTGCCTGGGCTACCCAGGGGACGACTGAAGCTTTCTTT
TRBJ1-1,TRBV9,NA,15,CASSPSGQPNTEAFF,TGTGCCAGCAGCCCCTCAGGACAGCCGAACACTGAAGCTTTCTTT
TRBJ1-2,TRBV7-6,NA,13,CASSVAINYGYTF,TGTGCCAGCAGCGTCGCAATTAACTATGGCTACACCTTC
TRBJ1-6,TRBV23-1,NA,15,CASSRRSSYNSPLHF,TGCGCCAGCAGTCGGAGGAGCTCCTATAATTCACCCCTCCACTTT
TRBJ2-6,TRBV28,NA,15,CASSDIYSGANVLTF,TGTGCCAGCAGTGATATTTACTCTGGGGCCAACGTCCTGACTTTC
TRBJ1-1,TRBV3-1/TRBV3-2,NA,15,CASSQVGQGNTEAFF,TGTGCCAGCAGCCAAGTGGGGCAGGGGAACACTGAAGCTTTCTTT
TRBJ1-2,TRBV3-1/TRBV3-2,NA,14,CASSQDNRVGGYTF,TGTGCCAGCAGCCAAGATAACAGGGTAGGGGGCTACACCTTC
TRBJ2-3,TRBV11-2,NA,13,CASSTLSTDTQYF,TGTGCCAGCAGCACCCTCAGCACAGATACGCAGTATTTT
TRBJ1-5,TRBV10-3,NA,13,CAISEGGSQPQHF,TGTGCCATCAGTGAGGGTGGGAGTCAGCCCCAGCATTTT
TRBJ2-7,TRBV4-2,NA,19,CASSQVVGIPTLRSYEQYF,TGTGCCAGCAGCCAAGTTGTGGGTATACCGACTCTGAGATCCTACGAGCAGTACTTC
TRBJ2-2,TRBV7-9,NA,13,CASRPGSPGELFF,TGTGCCAGCAGACCCGGGAGTCCCGGGGAGCTGTTTTTT
TRBJ2-6,TRBV11-3,NA,15,CASSQTGSGANVLTF,TGTGCCAGCAGCCAGACAGGCTCTGGGGCCAACGTCCTGACTTTC
TRBJ1-1,TRBV6-5,NA,15,CASSYSPQGDTEAFF,TGTGCCAGCAGTTACTCGCCCCAGGGCGACACTGAAGCTTTCTTT
TRBJ2-1,TRBV28,NA,15,CASSKSTDEYNEQFF,TGTGCCAGCAGTAAGAGTACCGACGAATACAATGAGCAGTTCTTC
TRBJ2-6,TRBV19,TRBD1,19,CASSSSPGQGRSGANVLTF,TGTGCCAGTAGTTCATCTCCGGGACAGGGCCGATCTGGGGCCAACGTCCTGACTTTC
TRBJ1-5,TRBV19,TRBD1,15,CASGATGGRNQPQHF,TGTGCCAGTGGGGCTACAGGGGGCAGGAATCAGCCCCAGCATTTT
TRBJ1-5,TRBV3-1/TRBV3-2,NA,13,CASSQDRNQPQHF,TGTGCCAGCAGCCAGGACAGAAATCAGCCCCAGCATTTT
TRBJ2-1,TRBV7-2,NA,13,CASSLGLHNEQFF,TGTGCCAGCAGCTTAGGGCTTCACAATGAGCAGTTCTTC
TRBJ2-7,TRBV5-8,NA,14,CASSSPGQPDEQYF,TGTGCCAGCAGCTCCCCCGGACAGCCCGACGAGCAGTACTTC
TRBJ2-1,TRBV10-3,TRBD2,18,CAIMLSGGTSSSYNEQFF,TGTGCCATCATGCTTAGCGGGGGGACATCCAGCTCCTACAATGAGCAGTTCTTC
TRBJ1-2,TRBV28,NA,13,CASRSTGLGGYTF,TGTGCCAGCAGGTCCACAGGGCTTGGTGGCTACACCTTC
TRBJ1-2,TRBV7-9,NA,13,CASSLTAANGYTF,TGTGCCAGCAGCTTAACGGCAGCTAATGGCTACACCTTC
TRBJ2-2,TRBV2,NA,15,CASSDRRGNTGELFF,TGTGCCAGCAGTGATCGGCGGGGGAACACCGGGGAGCTGTTTTTT
TRBJ1-2,TRBV7-9,TRBD1,17,CASSLAGQGYGNYGYTF,TGTGCCAGCAGCTTAGCGGGACAGGGATACGGTAACTATGGCTACACCTTC
TRBJ2-7,TRBV11-2,NA,14,CASSLDNFSYEQYF,TGTGCCAGCAGCTTAGACAACTTCTCCTACGAGCAGTACTTC
TRBJ1-4,TRBV28,TRBD1,19,CASSFSPGQGARPNEKLFF,TGTGCCAGCAGTTTTTCCCCGGGACAGGGGGCGCGTCCTAATGAAAAACTGTTTTTT
TRBJ1-5,TRBV19,NA,14,CASSAHRDNQPQHF,TGTGCCAGTAGTGCGCACAGGGACAATCAGCCCCAGCATTTT
TRBJ2-5,TRBV5-6,TRBD1,16,CASSLAGSGGWETQYF,TGTGCCAGCAGCTTGGCCGGCTCAGGGGGTTGGGAGACCCAGTACTTC
TRBJ1-1,TRBV5-1,TRBD1,17,CASSLEGQGGGNTEAFF,TGCGCCAGCAGCTTGGAGGGACAGGGTGGAGGAAACACTGAAGCTTTCTTT
TRBJ1-2,TRBV2,TRBD1,14,CASRGTGENYGYTF,TGTGCCAGCAGGGGGACAGGAGAAAACTATGGCTACACCTTC
TRBJ1-1,TRBV19,NA,14,CASSIGQRGTEAFF,TGTGCCAGTAGTATAGGTCAGCGGGGGACTGAAGCTTTCTTT
TRBJ1-1,TRBV6-5,NA,13,CASSPGETTEAFF,TGTGCCAGCAGTCCGGGCGAGACCACTGAAGCTTTCTTT
TRBJ2-5,TRBV3-1/TRBV3-2,TRBD2,17,CASSPTGLAGSQETQYF,TGTGCCAGCAGCCCGACGGGACTAGCGGGGAGTCAAGAGACCCAGTACTTC
TRBJ1-2,TRBV4-2,TRBD1,19,CASSHADRALSEFNYGYTF,TGTGCCAGCAGCCATGCCGACAGGGCCCTATCCGAATTTAACTATGGCTACACCTTC